This T cell receptor (beta chain) is drawn from a study of T cell changes during pregnancy in multiple sclerosis. This clone occurred once. Assay used: immunoSEQ multiplex PCR; TCRdb lists only in-frame clones, some missing. Counted here are about 59,000 clones, about 94% occurring once; the ten biggest clones make up roughly 2.6%. CDR3 length: 17 residues. Germline-derived CDR1 and CDR2 are SGHTA and FQGTGA. V lost 2 bases, J lost 5 bases, and 13 bases stayed unmatched. The sample in question was CD8+ T cells from peripheral blood mononuclear cells, obtained in the third trimester of pregnancy. This chain links TRBV7-3 with TRBJ1-1; 8 bases map to TRBD1. The clonotype comes from a female donor with multiple sclerosis, enrolled in a pregnancy study. Here the CDR3 reads CASSLLGQGRRSTEAFF. CDR3 coding DNA: TGTGCCAGCAGCTTACTAGGACAGGGCCGGAGGAGTACTGAAGCTTTCTTT.